This passage covers 19 T cell receptor beta chains from one sample sequenced in a study of T cell repertoires and HLA-DP antigens. This table comes from immunoSEQ multiplex PCR, and its TCRdb copy is limited to in-frame clones, with some not included. There are some 110,000 clones in the sample; almost 95% occur only once, and around 0.3% lies in the top ten. These receptors' targets are unknown. Sample: CD4+ T cells from PBMCs. The source of these receptors is a woman aged 18-30 years in good health and CMV-seronegative.

V usage is TRBV5-1 and J usage is TRBJ1-2; D remains ambiguous. This CDR3 is 14 amino acids long. The V end lost 4 bases, the J end lost 7 bases, and 17 bases lay between the germline ends. Germline V gene lookup returns CDR1 SGHRS and CDR2 YFSETQ. The CDR3 loop reads CASSRAEGGSGYTF. In DNA form, the CDR3 reads TGCGCCAGCAGCCGGGCGGAGGGCGGAAGTGGCTACACCTTC.

This clone was picked up one time. The chain couples TRBV27 to TRBJ2-3; no firm D call. The length of the CDR3 is 14 residues. The germline CDR1 and CDR2 sequences are MNHEY and SMNVEV (reference sequence). Trimming left V 6 bases short and J 0 bases short, with 10 bases between. CDR3 sequence reads: CASRRGPSTDTQYF. CDR3 nucleotide sequence: TGTGCCAGCAGACGAGGACCCAGCACAGATACGCAGTATTTT.

The chain has TRBV15 and TRBJ1-5; perhaps TRBD1 as D (6 bases). CDR1 is LNHNV and CDR2 is YYDKDF in the germline V gene (reference sequence). Trimming took off 1 base at V and 3 bases at J, with 10 bases between the two ends. The CDR3 spans 15 residues. The CDR3 loop is CATSRVSGDNQPQHF. The CDR3, as DNA: TGTGCCACCAGCAGAGTCTCAGGGGACAATCAGCCCCAGCATTTT.

The rearrangement links TRBV6-5 to TRBJ2-5; 10 bases align to TRBD1. Per germline, CDR1 MNHEY and CDR2 SVGAGI. This CDR3 is 15 amino acids long. After removal of 6 bases from V and 4 bases from J, the junction contained 8 bases not matched to a gene. The CDR3 is CASSPGQGEVETQYF. Here the CDR3 DNA reads TGTGCCAGCAGCCCAGGACAGGGGGAGGTAGAGACCCAGTACTTC.

This sequence joins TRBV5-1 and TRBJ2-1; 13 bases are a match to TRBD2. The CDR3 totals 18 residues. Germline V gene sequence: CDR1 SGHRS, CDR2 YFSETQ. The junction had 15 bases not matched to a gene; V was cut back by 4 bases and J by 8 bases. CDR3 sequence: CASSSGTSGAILLDEQFF. CDR3 in DNA: TGCGCCAGCAGCAGCGGGACTAGCGGGGCCATTCTCCTGGATGAGCAGTTCTTC.

V usage is TRBV28 and J usage is TRBJ1-5, with D perhaps matching TRBD1 (6 bases). The CDR3 consists of 12 residues. Germline lookup yields CDR1 MDHEN and CDR2 SYDVKM. The germline V and J ends were trimmed by 6 bases and 6 bases, with 9 bases remaining between them. The CDR3 protein is CASRQGGQPQHF. The CDR3 DNA reads as TGTGCCAGCAGACAAGGGGGTCAGCCCCAGCATTTT.

The V call is TRBV5-1, the J call TRBJ2-2; 11 positions agree with TRBD2. V was clipped by 3 bases and J by 2 bases; unmatched bases: 9. The CDR3 is 18 residues long. The germline CDR1 and CDR2 sequences are SGHRS and YFSETQ. Here the CDR3 DNA reads TGCGCCAGCAGCTGGGGGGCGACTAGCGGGGAAAACACCGGGGAGCTGTTTTTT. Translating gives CASSWGATSGENTGELFF. The full variable domain, with the rest looked up from reference TRBV5-1 and TRBJ2-2, is KAGVTQTPRYLIKTRGQQVTLSCSPISGHRSVSWYQQTPGQGLQFLFEYFSETQRNKGNFPGRFSGRQFSNSRSEMNVSTLELGDSALYLCASSWGATSGENTGELFFGEGSRLTVL.

The J gene is TRBJ2-1, the V gene TRBV5-1; D may correspond to TRBD1 or TRBD2 (5 bases each). This CDR3 region has 14 residues. The germline gives CDR1 SGHRS, CDR2 YFSETQ. V lost 3 bases, J lost 8 bases, and 15 bases lay in between. The CDR3 spells CASSWGPPGYEQFF. The CDR3 DNA reads as TGCGCCAGCAGCTGGGGACCACCGGGGTATGAGCAGTTCTTC.

CDR3 DNA: TGTGCCAGCAGCCCACAGCGGGGCTACCAAGAGACCCAGTACTTC. It encodes CASSPQRGYQETQYF. This chain joins TRBV5-4 and TRBJ2-5; 7 bases map to TRBD2. Germline V lookup: CDR1 SGHNT, CDR2 YYREEE (reference sequence). V lost 4 bases, J lost 0 bases, and 6 bases stayed unmatched. The CDR3 runs 15 residues.

This rearrangement joins TRBV9 to TRBJ1-6; TRBD1 agrees at 8 bases. The germline gives CDR1 SGDLS, CDR2 YYNGEE. This CDR3 is built from 15 residues. J lost 5 bases, V lost 2 bases, and 3 bases had no gene match. The chain's CDR3 is CASSVRTGNNSPLHF. In DNA form, the CDR3 reads TGTGCCAGCAGCGTGAGGACAGGGAATAATTCACCCCTCCACTTT.

The V and J genes are TRBV7-3 and TRBJ2-1; no reliable D call. V lost 5 bases and J lost 9, with 17 bases in between. The length of the CDR3 is 14 residues. Germline CDR1 and CDR2: SGHTA and FQGTGA. In DNA, the CDR3 is TGTGCCAGCAGCGCCGTGGGGAAATTTAGTGAGCAGTTCTTC. This encodes CASSAVGKFSEQFF.

The count of this clone is one. The chain couples TRBV5-1 to TRBJ2-3; 7 bases align to TRBD2. Germline V gene lookup returns CDR1 SGHRS and CDR2 YFSETQ. The CDR3 consists of 15 residues. After removal of 0 bases from V and 3 bases from J, the junction contained 4 bases not matched to a gene. In DNA, the CDR3 is TGCGCCAGCAGCTTGGACCCCGGGGGGACAGATACGCAGTATTTT. Its translation: CASSLDPGGTDTQYF.

This chain joins TRBV5-1 and TRBJ1-4; 11 nucleotides match TRBD1. The V segment lost 4 bases and the J segment 8 bases; nucleotides outside the gene matches: 7. CDR3 length equals 15 residues. CDR1 and CDR2 (germline): SGHRS, YFSETQ. The CDR3 nucleotides are TGCGCCAGCAGCGCACGGGACAGGGGGGGCGAAAAACTGTTTTTT. It codes for CASSARDRGGEKLFF.

This clone was recorded once. This rearrangement joins TRBV30 to TRBJ1-1; perhaps TRBD1 as D (6 bases). V lost 4 bases and J lost 5, with 20 bases in between. This CDR3 region has 15 residues. Germline V gene lookup returns CDR1 GTSNPN and CDR2 SVGIG (reference sequence). In DNA form, the CDR3 reads TGTGCCTGGAATCAGGGGTTCAGGGTGGGTACTGAAGCTTTCTTT. This translates into CAWNQGFRVGTEAFF.

The rearrangement uses TRBV11-3 and TRBJ1-2; tentatively, D is TRBD1 (6 bases). CDR1 SGHNT and CDR2 YENEEA come from the germline V gene. CDR3 size: 16 residues. With 5 bases removed from V and 0 bases from J, the gap between germline ends came to 16 bases. The CDR3, as DNA: TGTGCCAGCAGCCCCCCTCCCAGGGGTCCTAACTATGGCTACACCTTC. Protein product: CASSPPPRGPNYGYTF.

In this sample, this clone turned up once. This chain connects TRBV6-1 to TRBJ2-3, with a tentative D call TRBD1 (6 bases). Germline V CDR1 and CDR2: MNHNS, SASEGT. V was pared by 1 base and J by 1 base, with 9 bases between. The CDR3 spans 15 residues. This CDR3 is CASSEVDSRTDTQYF. In DNA form, the CDR3 reads TGTGCCAGCAGTGAAGTGGACAGCCGCACAGATACGCAGTATTTT.

The V and J genes are TRBV5-1 and TRBJ2-7; a possible D gene is TRBD1 (6 bases). CDR1 and CDR2 (germline): SGHRS, YFSETQ. The CDR3 contains 13 residues. V lost 3 bases and J lost 6, with 13 bases in between. The CDR3 DNA sequence: TGCGCCAGCAGCTCCTCCGGGGACACCGAGCAGTACGTC. It codes for CASSSSGDTEQYV.

The chain links TRBV7-3 to TRBJ2-7; D might be TRBD1 or TRBD2, each matching 5 bases. V was shortened by 5 bases and J by 3 bases, with 17 bases between the two germline ends. Germline values: CDR1 SGHTA, CDR2 FQGTGA. This CDR3 is built from 15 residues. CDR3 in amino acids: CASSRPGLIFYEQYF. CDR3 sequence (DNA): TGTGCCAGCAGCCGCCCGGGGCTAATATTCTACGAGCAGTACTTC.

The CDR3 loop reads CASGVTDTQYF. The CDR3, as DNA: TGTGCTAGTGGGGTTACAGATACGCAGTATTTT. The V gene is TRBV12-5, the J gene TRBJ2-3; no firm D call. Trimming cost V 6 bases and J 3 bases, with 4 bases left between them. CDR3 length: 11 amino acids. The germline gives CDR1 LGHNT, CDR2 FRNRAP.